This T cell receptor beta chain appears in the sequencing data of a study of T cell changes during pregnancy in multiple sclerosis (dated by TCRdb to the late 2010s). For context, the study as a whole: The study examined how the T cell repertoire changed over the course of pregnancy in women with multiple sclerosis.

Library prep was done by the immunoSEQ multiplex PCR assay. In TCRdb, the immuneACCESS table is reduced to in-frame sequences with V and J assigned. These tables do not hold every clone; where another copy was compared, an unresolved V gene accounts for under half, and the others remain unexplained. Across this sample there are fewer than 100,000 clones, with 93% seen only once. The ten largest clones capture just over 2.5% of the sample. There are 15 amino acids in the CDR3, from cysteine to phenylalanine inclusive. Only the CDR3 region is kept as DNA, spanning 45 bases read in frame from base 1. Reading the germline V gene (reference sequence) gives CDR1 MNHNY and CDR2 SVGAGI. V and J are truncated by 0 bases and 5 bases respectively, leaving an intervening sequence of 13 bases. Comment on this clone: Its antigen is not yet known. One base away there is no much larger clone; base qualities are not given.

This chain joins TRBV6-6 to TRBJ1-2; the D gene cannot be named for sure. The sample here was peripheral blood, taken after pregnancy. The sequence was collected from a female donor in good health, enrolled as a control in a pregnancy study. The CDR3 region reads CASSYSPGPRYGYTF. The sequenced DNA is TGTGCCAGCAGTTACTCCCCAGGCCCTCGGTATGGCTACACCTTC.